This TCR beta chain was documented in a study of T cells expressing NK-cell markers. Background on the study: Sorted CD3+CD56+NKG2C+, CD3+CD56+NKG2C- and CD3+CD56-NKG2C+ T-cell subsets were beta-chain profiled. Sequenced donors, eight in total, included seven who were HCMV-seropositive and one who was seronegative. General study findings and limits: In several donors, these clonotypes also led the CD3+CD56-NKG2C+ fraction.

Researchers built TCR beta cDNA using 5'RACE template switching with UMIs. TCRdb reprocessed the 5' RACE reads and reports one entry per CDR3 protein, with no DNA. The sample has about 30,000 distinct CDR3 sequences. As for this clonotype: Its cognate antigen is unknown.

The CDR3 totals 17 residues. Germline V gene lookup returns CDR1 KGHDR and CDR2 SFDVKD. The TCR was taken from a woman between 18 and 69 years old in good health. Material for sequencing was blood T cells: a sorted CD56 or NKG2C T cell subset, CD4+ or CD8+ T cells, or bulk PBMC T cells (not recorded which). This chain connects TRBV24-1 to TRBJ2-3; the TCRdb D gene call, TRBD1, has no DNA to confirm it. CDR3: CATSDLLAGGMKDTQYF.